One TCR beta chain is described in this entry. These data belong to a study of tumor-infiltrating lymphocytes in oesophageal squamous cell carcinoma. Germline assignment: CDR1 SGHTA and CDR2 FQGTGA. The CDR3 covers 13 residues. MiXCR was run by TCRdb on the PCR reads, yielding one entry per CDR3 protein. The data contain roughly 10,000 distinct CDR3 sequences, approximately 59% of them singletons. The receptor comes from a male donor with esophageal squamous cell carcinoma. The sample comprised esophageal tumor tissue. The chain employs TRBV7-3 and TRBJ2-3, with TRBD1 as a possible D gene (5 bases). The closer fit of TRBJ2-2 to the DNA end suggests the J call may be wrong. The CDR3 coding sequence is TGTGCCAGCAGCGAACAGGTGGCCGGGGAGCTGTTTTTT. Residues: CASSEQVAGELFF.